This is a list of T cell receptor beta chains from one sample in a study of T cell responses to AZD1222 COVID-19 vaccine. Method: immunoSEQ multiplex PCR; TCRdb's copy keeps in-frame clones and lacks some. The profile covers approximately 190,000 clones, with just over 90% appearing a single time and roughly 0.99% taken by the ten largest. The sequencing used peripheral blood, collected on day 0 of AZD1222 vaccination. These receptors came from an adult in good health. Each CDR3 is given with its conserved first and last residue. A D gene is named only where the DNA matches it firmly. Expanded clones are given a class, and other clones once, few, many or no size at all.

J gene: TRBJ2-2
D gene: -
V gene: TRBV27
clone size: -
CDR3 protein: CASSRGRGFANTGELFF
CDR3 DNA: TGTGCCAGCAGTCGGGGGCGGGGTTTCGCGAACACCGGGGAGCTGTTTTTT

J gene: TRBJ1-5
D gene: -
V gene: TRBV7-9
clone size: once
CDR3 protein: CASSSQTDPYQPQHF
CDR3 DNA: TGTGCCAGCAGCTCCCAAACCGATCCCTATCAGCCCCAGCATTTT

J gene: TRBJ2-7
D gene: -
V gene: TRBV27
clone size: -
CDR3 protein: CASSPGRAYYEQYF
CDR3 DNA: TGTGCCAGCAGCCCGGGACGGGCCTACTACGAGCAGTACTTC

J gene: TRBJ2-4
D gene: TRBD1
V gene: TRBV3-1/TRBV3-2
clone size: once
CDR3 protein: CASSPLGTEHENIQYF
CDR3 DNA: TGTGCCAGCAGCCCCCTTGGGACAGAACATGAAAACATTCAGTACTTC

J gene: TRBJ2-7
D gene: -
V gene: TRBV7-9
clone size: -
CDR3 protein: CASSLRTDRRWYEQYF
CDR3 DNA: TGTGCCAGCAGCTTACGGACCGACCGTCGGTGGTACGAGCAGTACTTC

J gene: TRBJ2-7
D gene: -
V gene: TRBV27
clone size: -
CDR3 protein: CASSLGTSYEQYF
CDR3 DNA: TGTGCCAGCAGTCTAGGGACGTCCTACGAGCAGTACTTC

J gene: TRBJ2-7
D gene: TRBD1
V gene: TRBV7-8
clone size: once
CDR3 protein: CASSFGQGYEQYF
CDR3 DNA: TGTGCCAGCAGCTTTGGACAGGGCTACGAGCAGTACTTC

J gene: TRBJ2-5
D gene: TRBD2
V gene: TRBV11-2
clone size: -
CDR3 protein: CASSLGPTSWETQYF
CDR3 DNA: TGTGCCAGCAGCTTAGGCCCGACTAGCTGGGAGACCCAGTACTTC

J gene: TRBJ1-4
D gene: -
V gene: TRBV15
clone size: -
CDR3 protein: CATSRDPGPGEKLFF
CDR3 DNA: TGTGCCACCAGCAGAGATCCAGGGCCGGGTGAAAAACTGTTTTTT

J gene: TRBJ2-1
D gene: -
V gene: TRBV5-6
clone size: once
CDR3 protein: CASSLDGYNEQFF
CDR3 DNA: TGTGCCAGCAGCCTGGACGGTTACAATGAGCAGTTCTTC

J gene: TRBJ2-1
D gene: TRBD1
V gene: TRBV7-6
clone size: once
CDR3 protein: CASSLTGGNEQFF
CDR3 DNA: TGTGCCAGCAGCCTTACAGGGGGCAATGAGCAGTTCTTC

J gene: TRBJ2-1
D gene: -
V gene: TRBV5-4
clone size: once
CDR3 protein: CASSLRDEQFF
CDR3 DNA: TGTGCCAGCAGCCTACGGGACGAGCAGTTCTTC

J gene: TRBJ2-4
D gene: TRBD1
V gene: TRBV27
clone size: -
CDR3 protein: CASSATGGIAKNIQYF
CDR3 DNA: TGTGCCAGCAGTGCTACAGGGGGCATCGCCAAAAACATTCAGTACTTC

J gene: TRBJ1-3
D gene: -
V gene: TRBV5-6
clone size: -
CDR3 protein: CASSSPEGTSGNTIYF
CDR3 DNA: TGTGCCAGCAGCTCGCCAGAAGGGACAAGTGGAAACACCATATATTTT

J gene: TRBJ2-7
D gene: -
V gene: TRBV12-5
clone size: once
CDR3 protein: CASGLMSSYEQYF
CDR3 DNA: TGTGCTAGTGGTTTAATGAGCTCCTACGAGCAGTACTTC

J gene: TRBJ1-3
D gene: TRBD1
V gene: TRBV2
clone size: -
CDR3 protein: CAQGGNTGNTIYF
CDR3 DNA: TGTGCCCAGGGGGGTAACACTGGAAACACCATATATTTT

J gene: TRBJ1-1
D gene: -
V gene: TRBV5-1
clone size: -
CDR3 protein: CASSLRIDYEAFF
CDR3 DNA: TGCGCCAGCAGCTTAAGGATCGACTACGAAGCTTTCTTT

J gene: TRBJ1-5
D gene: TRBD1
V gene: TRBV5-4
clone size: -
CDR3 protein: CASSFGTDQDSNQPQHF
CDR3 DNA: TGTGCCAGCAGCTTCGGGACAGACCAGGATAGCAATCAGCCCCAGCATTTT

J gene: TRBJ2-2
D gene: -
V gene: TRBV5-1
clone size: -
CDR3 protein: CASSLAPGTGELFF
CDR3 DNA: TGCGCCAGCAGCTTGGCCCCGGGTACCGGGGAGCTGTTTTTT

J gene: TRBJ2-7
D gene: TRBD1
V gene: TRBV2
clone size: -
CDR3 protein: CASIRDRNHEQYF
CDR3 DNA: TGTGCCAGCATCAGGGACAGGAACCACGAGCAGTACTTC